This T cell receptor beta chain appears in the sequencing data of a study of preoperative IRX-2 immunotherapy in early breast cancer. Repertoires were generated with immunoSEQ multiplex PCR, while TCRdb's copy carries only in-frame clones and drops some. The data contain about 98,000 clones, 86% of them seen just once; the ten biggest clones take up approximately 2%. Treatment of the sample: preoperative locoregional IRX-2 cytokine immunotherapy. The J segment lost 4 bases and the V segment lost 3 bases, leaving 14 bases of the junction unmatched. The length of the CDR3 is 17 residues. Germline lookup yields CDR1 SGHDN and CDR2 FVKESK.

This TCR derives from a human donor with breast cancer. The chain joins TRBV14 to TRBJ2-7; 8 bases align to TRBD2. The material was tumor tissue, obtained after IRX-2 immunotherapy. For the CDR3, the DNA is TGTGCCAGCAGCCAGTGGGGCCTTAGCGGGATATCGTACGAGCAGTACTTC. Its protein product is CASSQWGLSGISYEQYF.